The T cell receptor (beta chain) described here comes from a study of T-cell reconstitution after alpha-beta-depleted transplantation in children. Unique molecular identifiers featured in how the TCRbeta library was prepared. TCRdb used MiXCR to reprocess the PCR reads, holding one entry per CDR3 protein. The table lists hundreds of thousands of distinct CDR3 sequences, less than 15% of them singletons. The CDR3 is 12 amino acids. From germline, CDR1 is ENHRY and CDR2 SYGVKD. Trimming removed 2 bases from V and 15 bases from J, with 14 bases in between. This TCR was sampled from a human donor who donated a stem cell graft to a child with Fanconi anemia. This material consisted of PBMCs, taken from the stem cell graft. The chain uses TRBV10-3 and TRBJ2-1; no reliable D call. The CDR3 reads CAISERPWKRFF. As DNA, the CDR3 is TGTGCCATCAGTGAGCGGCCCTGGAAGCGGTTCTTC.